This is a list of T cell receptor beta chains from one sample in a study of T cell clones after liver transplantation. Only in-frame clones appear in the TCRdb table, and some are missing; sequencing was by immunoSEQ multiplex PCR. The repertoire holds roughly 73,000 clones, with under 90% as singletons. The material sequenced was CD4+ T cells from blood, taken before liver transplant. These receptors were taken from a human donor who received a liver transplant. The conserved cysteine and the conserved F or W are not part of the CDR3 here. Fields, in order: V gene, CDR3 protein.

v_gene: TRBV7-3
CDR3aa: ASSPTGLQETQY

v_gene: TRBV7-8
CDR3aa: ASSLGQGNTEAF

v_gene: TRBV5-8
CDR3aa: ASRFTGGGTDTQY

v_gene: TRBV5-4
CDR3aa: ASSFRTGGSYEQY

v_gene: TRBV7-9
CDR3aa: ASSYRESYGYT

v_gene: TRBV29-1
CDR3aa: SVDTGFTSSGANVLT

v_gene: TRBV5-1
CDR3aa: ASSRDGTNYGYT

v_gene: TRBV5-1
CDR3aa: ASSQNYEQY

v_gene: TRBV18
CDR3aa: ASSPPTGRTEAF

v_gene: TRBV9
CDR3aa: ASSVAPDSYEQY

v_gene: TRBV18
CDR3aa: ASSEPGLASQY

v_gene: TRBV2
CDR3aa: ASSEVLGQTTKQY

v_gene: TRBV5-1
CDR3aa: ASRQGPNEKLF

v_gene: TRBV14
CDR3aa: ASSQVGQTHGTQY

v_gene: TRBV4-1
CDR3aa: ASSQVRLTLGANVLT

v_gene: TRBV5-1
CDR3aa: ASSRSGTAKLEAF

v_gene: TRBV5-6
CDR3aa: ASSSRGRTGNTIY

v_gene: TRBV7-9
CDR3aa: ASSPGGAGETQY

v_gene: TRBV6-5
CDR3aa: ASSYRGGLYEQY

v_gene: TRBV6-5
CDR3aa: ASSRTGTGGYEQY

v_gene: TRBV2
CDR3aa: ASSEQGGAPSTDTQY

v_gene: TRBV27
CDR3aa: ASSLQGAPPRPQH

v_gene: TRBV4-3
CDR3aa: ASSQDRNTEAF

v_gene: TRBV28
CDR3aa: ASSSQGQGYYNEQF

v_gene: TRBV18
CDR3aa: ASSQGIDQPQH

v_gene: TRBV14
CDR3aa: ASSQQLEGTQY

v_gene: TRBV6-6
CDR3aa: ASSYSEGNGEQY

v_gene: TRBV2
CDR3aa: ASSDSRVNTEAF

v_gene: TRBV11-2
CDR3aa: ASSTTSRGTSYEQY

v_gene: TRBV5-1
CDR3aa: ASSLEGRYYNEQF

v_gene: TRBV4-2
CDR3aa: ASSSKGTSLDEQF

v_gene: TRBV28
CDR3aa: ASSPFIVLLAGTDTQY

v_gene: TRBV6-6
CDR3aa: ASSYPESSGNTIY

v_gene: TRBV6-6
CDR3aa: ASSPRKRNSGNTIY

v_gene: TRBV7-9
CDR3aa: ASSPSTGQGASYEQY

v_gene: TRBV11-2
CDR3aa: ASSGVIFYEQY

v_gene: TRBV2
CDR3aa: ASSITDRNTIY

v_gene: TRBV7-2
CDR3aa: ASSLGTVNEQF

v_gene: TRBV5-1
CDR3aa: ATKRTSGSSYNEQF

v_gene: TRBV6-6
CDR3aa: ASSRTYSEQF

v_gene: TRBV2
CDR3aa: ASRWRETSVYNEQF

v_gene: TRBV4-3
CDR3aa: ASSPQREGRAF

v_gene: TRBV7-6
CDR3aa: ASSPRSWGSLSGANVLT

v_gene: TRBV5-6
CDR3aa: ASRRQGRNIQY

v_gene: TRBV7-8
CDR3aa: ASSLGYPAGREQY

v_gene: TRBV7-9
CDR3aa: ASSPIGGWSKETQY

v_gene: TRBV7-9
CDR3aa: ASSPPSEKLF

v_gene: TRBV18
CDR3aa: ASSPGTSGIYNEQF

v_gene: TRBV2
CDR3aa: ASSGQGSYGYT

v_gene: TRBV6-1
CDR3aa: AHGQTDNEKLF

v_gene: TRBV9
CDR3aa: ASSAQDNTEAF